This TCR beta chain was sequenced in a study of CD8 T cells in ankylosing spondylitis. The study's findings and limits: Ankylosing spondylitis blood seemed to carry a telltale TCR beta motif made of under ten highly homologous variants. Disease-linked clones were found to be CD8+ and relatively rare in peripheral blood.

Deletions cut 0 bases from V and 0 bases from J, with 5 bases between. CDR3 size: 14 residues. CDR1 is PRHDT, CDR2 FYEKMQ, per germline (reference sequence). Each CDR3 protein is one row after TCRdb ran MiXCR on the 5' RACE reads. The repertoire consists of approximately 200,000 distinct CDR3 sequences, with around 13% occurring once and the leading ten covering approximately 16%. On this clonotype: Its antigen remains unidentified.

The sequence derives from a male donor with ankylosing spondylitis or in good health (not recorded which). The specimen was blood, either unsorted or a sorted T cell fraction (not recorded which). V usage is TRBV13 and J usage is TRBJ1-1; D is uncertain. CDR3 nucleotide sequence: TGTGCCAGCAGCTTAGGAGTAATGAACACTGAAGCTTTCTTT. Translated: CASSLGVMNTEAFF.